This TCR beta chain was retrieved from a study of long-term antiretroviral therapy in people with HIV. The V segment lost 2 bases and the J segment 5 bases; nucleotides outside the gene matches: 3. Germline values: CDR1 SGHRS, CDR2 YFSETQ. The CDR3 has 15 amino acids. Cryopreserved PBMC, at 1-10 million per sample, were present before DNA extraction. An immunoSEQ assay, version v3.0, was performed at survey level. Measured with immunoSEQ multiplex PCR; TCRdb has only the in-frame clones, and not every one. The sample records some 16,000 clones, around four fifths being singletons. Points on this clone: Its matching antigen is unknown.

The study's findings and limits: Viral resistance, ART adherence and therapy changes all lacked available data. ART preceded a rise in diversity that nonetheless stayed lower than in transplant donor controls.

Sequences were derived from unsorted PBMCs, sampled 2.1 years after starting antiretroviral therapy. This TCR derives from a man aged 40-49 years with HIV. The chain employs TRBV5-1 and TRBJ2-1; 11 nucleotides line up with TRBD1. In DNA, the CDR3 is TGCGCCAGCAGCTTCGGGACAGGGGGAAACAATGAGCAGTTCTTC. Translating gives CASSFGTGGNNEQFF.